The entry that follows covers one TCR beta chain sequence. Its antigen is still unknown. A much larger clone differs by one base, so this may be a read error. The sample originates from a study of tumor and adjacent non-tumor tissue in lung cancer. As for the study in general: There were around eleven adenocarcinoma, a couple of squamous cell carcinoma and 1 small cell lung cancer cases. On average, productive TCRbeta reads reached about 4.17 million per sample. Study conclusions and caveats: Normal lung showed higher cumulative top 100 clone frequency than tumor.

The CDR3 is made up of 11 amino acids. From germline, CDR1 is DFQATT and CDR2 SNEGSKA (reference sequence). Trimming pared 0 bases from V and 9 bases from J, leaving 3 bases between. Three rounds of nested PCR, following a modified ARM-PCR protocol, produced the TCRbeta library. TCRdb recomputed calls from the multiplex PCR reads with MiXCR, one row per CDR3 protein. The table records 60,000 to 100,000 distinct CDR3 sequences, about 80% of them present only once. The template was RNA from unsorted bulk tissue. Distant lung tissue was collected more than 3 cm away from the tumor edge. Newly diagnosed lung cancer patients had thoracic surgery in China, August–late 2014, without prior chemotherapy.

This rearrangement joins TRBV20-1 to TRBJ1-6; D is uncertain. The origin of this receptor is a man between 65 and 79 years old with non-small cell lung cancer. The sequencing input was distant non-tumor lung tissue. The CDR3 bases are TGCAGTGCTAGAGAGAGTTCACCCCTCCACTTT. Amino acids: CSARESSPLHF.